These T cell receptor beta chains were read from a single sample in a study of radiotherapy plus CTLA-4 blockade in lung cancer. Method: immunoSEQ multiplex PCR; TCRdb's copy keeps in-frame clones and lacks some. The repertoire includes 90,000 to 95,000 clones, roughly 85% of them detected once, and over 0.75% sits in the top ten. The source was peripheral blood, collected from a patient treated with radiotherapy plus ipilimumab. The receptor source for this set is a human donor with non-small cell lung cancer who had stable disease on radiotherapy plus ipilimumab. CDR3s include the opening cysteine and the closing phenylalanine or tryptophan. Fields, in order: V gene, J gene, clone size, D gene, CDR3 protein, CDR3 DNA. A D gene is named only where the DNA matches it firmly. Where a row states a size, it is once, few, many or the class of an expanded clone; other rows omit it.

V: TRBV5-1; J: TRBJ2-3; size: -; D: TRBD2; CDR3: CASSLVPGTRSTDTQYF; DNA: TGCGCCAGCAGCTTGGTCCCAGGGACTAGAAGCACAGATACGCAGTATTTT
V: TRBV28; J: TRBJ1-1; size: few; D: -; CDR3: CASSLVAANTEAFF; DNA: TGTGCCAGCAGTTTAGTTGCCGCGAACACTGAAGCTTTCTTT
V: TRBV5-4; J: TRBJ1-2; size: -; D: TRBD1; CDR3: CASSPPTGKEAGYTF; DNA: TGTGCCAGCAGCCCCCCGACAGGGAAAGAGGCGGGCTACACCTTC
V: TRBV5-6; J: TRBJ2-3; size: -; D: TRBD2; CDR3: CASSTGLGTDTQYF; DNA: TGTGCCAGCAGCACGGGACTAGGAACAGATACGCAGTATTTT
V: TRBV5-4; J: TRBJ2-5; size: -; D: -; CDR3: CASSPADRSETQYF; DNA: TGTGCCAGCAGCCCGGCCGACAGATCAGAGACCCAGTACTTC
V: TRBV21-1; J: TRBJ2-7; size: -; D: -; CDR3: CARGGQASYEQYF; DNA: TGTGCCAGAGGGGGGCAGGCCTCCTACGAGCAGTACTTC
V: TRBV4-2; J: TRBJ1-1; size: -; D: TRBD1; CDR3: CASSQVTGLTTMNTEAFF; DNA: TGTGCCAGCAGCCAAGTGACAGGGTTAACCACCATGAACACTGAAGCTTTCTTT
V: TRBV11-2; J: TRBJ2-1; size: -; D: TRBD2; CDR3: CASSLRGTSGHNEQFF; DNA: TGTGCCAGCAGCTTACGGGGGACTAGCGGGCACAATGAGCAGTTCTTC
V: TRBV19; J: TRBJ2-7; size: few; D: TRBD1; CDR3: CASTGTGWNSYEQYF; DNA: TGTGCCAGTACCGGGACAGGGTGGAATAGCTACGAGCAGTACTTC
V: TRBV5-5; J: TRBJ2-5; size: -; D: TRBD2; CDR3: CASSLARGEETQYF; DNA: TGTGCCAGCAGCTTGGCCCGGGGGGAAGAGACCCAGTACTTC
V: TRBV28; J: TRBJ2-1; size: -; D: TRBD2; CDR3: CASTKGGREAYNEQFF; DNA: TGTGCCAGCACTAAAGGCGGGAGGGAGGCGTACAATGAGCAGTTCTTC
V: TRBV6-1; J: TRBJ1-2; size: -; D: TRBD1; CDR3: CASSEIQGVSGYTF; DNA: TGTGCCAGCAGTGAAATACAGGGGGTCAGTGGCTACACCTTC
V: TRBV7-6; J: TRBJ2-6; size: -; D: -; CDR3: CASSFGGSGANVLTF; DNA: TGTGCCAGCAGCTTTGGGGGCAGTGGGGCCAACGTCCTGACTTTC
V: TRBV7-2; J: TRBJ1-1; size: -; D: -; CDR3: CASSLGRQNTEAFF; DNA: TGTGCCAGCAGCTTAGGCAGACAGAACACTGAAGCTTTCTTT